These 12 T cell receptor beta chains came from one sample sequenced in a study of blood T cells in healthy people across ages. Using a J-beta primer mix together with a sample-barcoded 5' primer, a second PCR was run for about 6 to 12 cycles. TCRdb used MiXCR to reprocess the 5' RACE reads, holding one entry per CDR3 protein. The repertoire holds approximately 800,000 distinct CDR3 sequences, with around half as singletons. The specimen sequenced was blood. Every receptor here comes from a man at least 80 years old in good health.

This clonotype came up a few times. This chain connects TRBV2 to TRBJ1-1, with D possibly matching TRBD1 (5 bases). This CDR3 is built from 12 residues. Germline CDR1 SNHLY, CDR2 FYNNEI. V was pared by 6 bases and J by 12 bases, with 17 bases between. CDR3 sequence (DNA): TGTGCCAGCAGGGATGGGGGGAGGCTGACTTTCTTT. Its translation is CASRDGGRLTFF.

This clonotype was recorded at least ten times. The chain joins TRBV24-1 to TRBJ2-1, with 8 bases that match TRBD2. This CDR3 contains 14 residues. With 1 base clipped from V and 9 bases from J, the junction kept 4 bases outside the gene matches. Germline lookup yields CDR1 KGHDR and CDR2 SFDVKD. The CDR3 region has the DNA TGTGCCACCAGTGATTTAGCGGGAGTAGGTGAGCAGTTCTTC. Translated: CATSDLAGVGEQFF.

This clonotype showed up just a few times. This chain connects TRBV2 to TRBJ1-2; D is unclear. Germline V gene sequence: CDR1 SNHLY, CDR2 FYNNEI. The length of the CDR3 is 14 residues. V gave up 5 bases and J gave up 8 bases, with 18 bases separating them. The CDR3, as DNA: TGTGCCAGCAGTTCGAACAGCCGACCTAGGGGCTACACCTTC. It specifies CASSSNSRPRGYTF.

For this clonotype: Being one base from a much bigger clone, this may be a read error. V usage is TRBV10-3 and J usage is TRBJ1-4; the D is unclear. The germline gives CDR1 ENHRY, CDR2 SYGVKD. The CDR3 covers 14 residues. Trimming shortened V by 3 bases and J by 1 base, and 6 bases separated the two germline ends. CDR3: CAISDGRTNEKLFF. In DNA form, the CDR3 reads TGTGCCATCAGTGACGGGAGAACTAATGAAAAACTGTTTTTT.

This clonotype was detected only a few times. V and J are TRBV11-2 and TRBJ2-7; 14 bases agree with TRBD2. Germline V gene lookup returns CDR1 SGHAT and CDR2 FQNNGV. This CDR3 contains 16 residues. Trimming at V came to 4 bases and at J to 4 bases, leaving 6 bases not matched to a gene. The CDR3 spells CASSSRTSGRRYEQYF. Written as DNA, the CDR3 is TGTGCCAGCAGCTCCCGGACTAGCGGGAGGAGGTACGAGCAGTACTTC.

The genes are TRBV7-8 and TRBJ2-3, with TRBD1 matching 7 bases. This CDR3 has 16 residues. Germline V gives CDR1 SGHVS, CDR2 FQNEAQ. The V gene end was trimmed by 2 bases and the J gene end by 4 bases; junction bases not matched to a gene: 9. CDR3 nucleotide sequence: TGTGCCAGCAGCTTAAAGTGGGGACAGTTGGCAGATACGCAGTATTTT. Its protein product is CASSLKWGQLADTQYF.

This sequence joins TRBV5-1 and TRBJ2-7, with 9 bases aligning to TRBD1. This CDR3 is 17 amino acids long. V was clipped by 0 bases and J by 1 base; unmatched bases: 8. Germline CDR1 and CDR2: SGHRS and YFSETQ. This CDR3 is CASSLGLRDRVSYEQYF. DNA for the CDR3: TGCGCCAGCAGCTTGGGTTTGCGGGACAGGGTGTCCTACGAGCAGTACTTC.

CDR3 sequence (DNA): TGCGCCAGCAGCTTGGCTCCAGGGGAGGGTCAGCCCCAGCATTTT. It specifies CASSLAPGEGQPQHF. The genes are TRBV5-1 and TRBJ1-5, with D perhaps TRBD1 (6 bases). This CDR3 contains 15 residues. CDR1 is SGHRS, CDR2 YFSETQ, per germline. V shed 0 bases and J shed 6 bases, with 13 bases lying between them.

This chain joins TRBV18 and TRBJ2-3; the D gene is possibly TRBD2 (6 bases). The V end was cut by 6 bases, the J end by 0 bases, with 13 bases between. CDR3 size: 15 residues. Germline values: CDR1 KGHSH, CDR2 LQKENI. The CDR3 sequence: CASSPARGSTDTQYF. CDR3 in DNA: TGTGCCAGCTCCCCCGCCCGGGGGAGCACAGATACGCAGTATTTT.

CDR3 nucleotide sequence: TGTGCCAGCAGCAAAGGTCAGGGGAGGAACGAGCAGTACTTC. Translation gives CASSKGQGRNEQYF. The V and J genes are TRBV21-1 and TRBJ2-7; the table calls TRBD1, which could not be checked here. TRBV21-1 is tagged as a pseudogene. The CDR3 has 14 residues.

For this clonotype: A much bigger clone sits one base away, suggesting this may be a read error. The chain joins TRBV10-3 to TRBJ2-7; TRBD1 matches 7 bases. V trimming: 11 bases; J trimming: 1 base; junction bases outside the gene matches: 5. Per germline, CDR1 ENHRY and CDR2 SYGVKD. The CDR3 is made up of 12 amino acids. The CDR3 bases are TGTGCCGTCGGGACAGCATCCTACGAGCAGTACTTC. Protein: CAVGTASYEQYF.

This clonotype was detected only once. The CDR3 here is CASSLGGLGNRDAYF. The CDR3 region has the DNA TGTGCCAGCAGCTTAGGCGGTCTGGGGAATAGAGACGCGTATTTT. This sequence joins TRBV7-2 and TRBJ2-3, with unresolved D. The germline V and J ends were trimmed by 1 base and 14 bases, with 22 bases remaining between them. Germline-derived CDR1 and CDR2 are SGHTA and FQGNSA. CDR3 length equals 15 residues.